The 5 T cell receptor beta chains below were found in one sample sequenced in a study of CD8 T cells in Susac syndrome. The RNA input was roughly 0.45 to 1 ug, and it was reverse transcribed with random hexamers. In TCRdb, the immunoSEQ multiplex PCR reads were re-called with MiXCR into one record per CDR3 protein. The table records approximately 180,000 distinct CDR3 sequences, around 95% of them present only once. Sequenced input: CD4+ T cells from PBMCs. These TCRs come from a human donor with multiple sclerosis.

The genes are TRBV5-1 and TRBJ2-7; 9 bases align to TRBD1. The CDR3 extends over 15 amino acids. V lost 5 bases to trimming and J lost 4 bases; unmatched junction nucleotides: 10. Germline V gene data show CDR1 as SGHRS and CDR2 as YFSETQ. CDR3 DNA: TGCGCCAGCAGGGGAGACAGGGGGTTCGGGTACGAGCAGTACTTC. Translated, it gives CASRGDRGFGYEQYF.

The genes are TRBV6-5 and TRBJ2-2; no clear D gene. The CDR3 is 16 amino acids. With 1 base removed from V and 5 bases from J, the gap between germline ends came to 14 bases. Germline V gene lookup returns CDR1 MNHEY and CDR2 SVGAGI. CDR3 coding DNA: TGTGCCAGCAGTTACTTGACCTCTCAGGAGACCGGGGAGCTGTTTTTT. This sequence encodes CASSYLTSQETGELFF.

In nucleotides, the CDR3 is TGTGCCAGCAGCTTACAGGGTTTGGGTTCACCCCTCCACTTT. This codes for CASSLQGLGSPLHF. The chain recombines TRBV7-9 with TRBJ1-6, with D possibly being TRBD1 (5 bases). CDR1 and CDR2 (germline): SEHNR, FQNEAQ (reference sequence). The CDR3 extends over 14 amino acids. Trimming left V 2 bases short and J 9 bases short, with 11 bases between.

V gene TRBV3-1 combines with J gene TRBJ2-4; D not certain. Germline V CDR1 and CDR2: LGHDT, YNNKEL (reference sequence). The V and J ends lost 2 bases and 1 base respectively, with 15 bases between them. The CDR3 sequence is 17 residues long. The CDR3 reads CASSQKRLGMAKNIQYF. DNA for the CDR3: TGTGCCAGCAGCCAAAAGAGGCTGGGGATGGCCAAAAACATTCAGTACTTC.

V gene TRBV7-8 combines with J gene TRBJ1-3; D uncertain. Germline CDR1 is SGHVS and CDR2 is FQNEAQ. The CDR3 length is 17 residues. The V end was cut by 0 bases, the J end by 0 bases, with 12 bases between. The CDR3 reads CASSLATPQHSGNTIYF. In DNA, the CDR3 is TGTGCCAGCAGCTTAGCCACACCCCAGCACTCTGGAAACACCATATATTTT. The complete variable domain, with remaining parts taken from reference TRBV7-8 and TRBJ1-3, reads GAGVSQSPRYKVAKRGQDVALRCDPISGHVSLFWYQQALGQGPEFLTYFQNEAQLDKSGLPSDRFFAERPEGSVSTLKIQRTQQEDSAVYLCASSLATPQHSGNTIYFGEGSWLTVV.